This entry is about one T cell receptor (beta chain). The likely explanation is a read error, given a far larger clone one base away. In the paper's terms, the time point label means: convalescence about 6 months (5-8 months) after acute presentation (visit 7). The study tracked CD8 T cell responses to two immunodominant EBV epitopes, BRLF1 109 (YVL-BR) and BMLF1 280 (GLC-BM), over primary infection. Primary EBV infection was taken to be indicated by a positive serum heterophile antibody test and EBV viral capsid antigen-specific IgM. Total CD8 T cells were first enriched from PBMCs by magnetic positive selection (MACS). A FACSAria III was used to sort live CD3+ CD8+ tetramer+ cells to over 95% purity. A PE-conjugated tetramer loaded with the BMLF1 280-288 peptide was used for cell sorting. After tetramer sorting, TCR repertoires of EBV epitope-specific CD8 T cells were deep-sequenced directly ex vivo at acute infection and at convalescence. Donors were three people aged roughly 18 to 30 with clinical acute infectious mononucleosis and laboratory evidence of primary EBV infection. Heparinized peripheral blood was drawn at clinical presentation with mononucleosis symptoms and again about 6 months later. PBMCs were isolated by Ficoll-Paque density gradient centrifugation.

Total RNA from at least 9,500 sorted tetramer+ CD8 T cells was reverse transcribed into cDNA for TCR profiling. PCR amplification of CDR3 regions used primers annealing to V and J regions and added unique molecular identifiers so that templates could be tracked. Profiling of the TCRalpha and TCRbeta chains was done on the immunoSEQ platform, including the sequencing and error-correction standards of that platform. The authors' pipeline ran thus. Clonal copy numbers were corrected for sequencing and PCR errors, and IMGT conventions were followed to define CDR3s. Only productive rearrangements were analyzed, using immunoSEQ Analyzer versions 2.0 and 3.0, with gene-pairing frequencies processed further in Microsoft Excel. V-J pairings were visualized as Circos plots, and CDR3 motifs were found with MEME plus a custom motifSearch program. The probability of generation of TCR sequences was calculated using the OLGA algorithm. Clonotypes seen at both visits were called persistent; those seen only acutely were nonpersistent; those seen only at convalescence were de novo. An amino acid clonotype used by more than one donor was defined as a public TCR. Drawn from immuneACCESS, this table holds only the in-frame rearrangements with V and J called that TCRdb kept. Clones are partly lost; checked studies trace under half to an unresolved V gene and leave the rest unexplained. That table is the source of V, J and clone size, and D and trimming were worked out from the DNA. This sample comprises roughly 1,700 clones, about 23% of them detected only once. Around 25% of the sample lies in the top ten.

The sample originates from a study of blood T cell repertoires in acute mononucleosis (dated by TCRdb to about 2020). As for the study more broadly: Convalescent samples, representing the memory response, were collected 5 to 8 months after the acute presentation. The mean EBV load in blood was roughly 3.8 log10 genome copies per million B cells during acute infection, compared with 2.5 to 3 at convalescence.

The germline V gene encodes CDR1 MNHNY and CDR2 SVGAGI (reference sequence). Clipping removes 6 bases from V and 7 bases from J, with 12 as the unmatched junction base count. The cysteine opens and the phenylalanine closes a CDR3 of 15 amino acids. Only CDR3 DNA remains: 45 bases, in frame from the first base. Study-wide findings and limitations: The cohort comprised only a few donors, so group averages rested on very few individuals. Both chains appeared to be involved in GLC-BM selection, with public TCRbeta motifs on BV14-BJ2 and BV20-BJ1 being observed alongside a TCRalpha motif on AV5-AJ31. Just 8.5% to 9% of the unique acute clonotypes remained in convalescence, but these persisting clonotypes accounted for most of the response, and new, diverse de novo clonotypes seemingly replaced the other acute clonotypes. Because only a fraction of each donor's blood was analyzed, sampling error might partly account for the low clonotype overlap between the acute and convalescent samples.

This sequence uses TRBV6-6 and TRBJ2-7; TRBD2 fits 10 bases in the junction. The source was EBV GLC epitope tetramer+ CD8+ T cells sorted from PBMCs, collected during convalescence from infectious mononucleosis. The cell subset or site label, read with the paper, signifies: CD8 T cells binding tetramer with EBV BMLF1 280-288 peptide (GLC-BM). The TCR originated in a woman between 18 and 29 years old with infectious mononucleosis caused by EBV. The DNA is TGTGCCAGCAGCATCCTAGCGGGAGCGTCAAATGAGCAGTACTTC. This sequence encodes CASSILAGASNEQYF.